Following are 32 T cell receptor beta chains from one sample sequenced in a study of identical twins. MiXCR, run by TCRdb on the 5' RACE reads, gives a single entry per CDR3 protein. The repertoire holds approximately 210,000 distinct CDR3 sequences, with about 16% as singletons. These data were also reused for a study on T cells expressing NK-cell markers.

Sequencing used CD8+ T cells sorted from blood. The receptors were sampled from a woman aged 18-35 years in good health.

This clonotype was seen a few times. The chain has TRBV11-2 and TRBJ2-1; maybe TRBD1 (5 bases). CDR3 size: 13 residues. In germline, CDR1 is SGHAT, CDR2 FQNNGV. V lost 2 bases to trimming and J lost 10 bases, with 12 bases between them. CDR3 DNA: TGTGCCAGCAGCTTACGATCTAGGGGAGAGCAGTTCTTC. Its translation: CASSLRSRGEQFF.

Ten or more counts support this clonotype. The V call is TRBV6-5, the J call TRBJ2-1, with D maybe TRBD2 (7 bases). Germline V gene lookup returns CDR1 MNHEY and CDR2 SVGAGI. This CDR3 region has 12 residues. Trimming took off 6 bases at V and 12 bases at J, with 15 bases between the two ends. The CDR3 loop reads CASRDLGGPQFF. In DNA form, the CDR3 reads TGTGCCAGCAGGGATCTGGGGGGGCCGCAGTTCTTC.

This clonotype was counted between two and nine times. V is TRBV7-9 and J is TRBJ2-1, with D possibly matching TRBD1 (5 bases). The V gene's germline CDR1 is SEHNR and CDR2 FQNEAQ (reference sequence). The CDR3 loop spans 14 amino acids. V was shortened by 1 base and J by 6 bases, with 10 bases between the two germline ends. DNA for the CDR3: TGTGCCAGCAGCTTAGGGGTAGGGGCCAATGAGCAGTTCTTC. Its translation: CASSLGVGANEQFF. The full variable domain, completed using reference TRBV7-9 and TRBJ2-1, is DTGVSQNPRHKITKRGQNVTFRCDPISEHNRLYWYRQTLGQGPEFLTYFQNEAQLEKSRLLSDRFSAERPKGSFSTLEIQRTEQGDSAMYLCASSLGVGANEQFFGPGTRLTVL.

The V and J genes are TRBV7-9 and TRBJ2-3; D call uncertain. Per the germline V gene, CDR1 is SEHNR and CDR2 is FQNEAQ (reference sequence). This CDR3 region has 11 residues. V lost 6 bases to trimming and J lost 3 bases, with 4 bases between them. CDR3 DNA sequence: TGTGCCAGCAGACTAACAGATACGCAGTATTTT. It yields the protein CASRLTDTQYF.

V gene TRBV12-3 or TRBV12-4 combines with J gene TRBJ1-4, with D possibly being TRBD1 (5 bases). V lost 3 bases and J 3 bases, leaving 11 bases between the germline ends. CDR3 length equals 15 residues. CDR3 residues: CASSLSSGPNEKLFF. CDR3 bases: TGTGCCAGCAGTTTGAGTTCGGGGCCTAATGAAAAACTGTTTTTT.

This chain uses TRBV29-1 with TRBJ2-7, with D perhaps matching TRBD1 (6 bases). CDR3 length: 11 residues. V lost 7 bases, J lost 7 bases, and 14 bases lay in between. Per the germline V gene, CDR1 is SQVTM and CDR2 is ANQGSEA. DNA of the CDR3: TGCAGCGGAGGGGGTTCGGGAGAGCAGTACTTC. As protein: CSGGGSGEQYF.

This sequence joins TRBV9 and TRBJ2-1; D call uncertain. The germline V gene encodes CDR1 SGDLS and CDR2 YYNGEE. The CDR3 spans 14 residues. The germline V and J ends were trimmed by 0 bases and 4 bases, with 8 bases remaining between them. CDR3 in DNA: TGTGCCAGCAGCGTAGCTGGCTTTTACAATGAGCAGTTCTTC. Protein product: CASSVAGFYNEQFF.

This chain uses TRBV12-3 or TRBV12-4 with TRBJ2-1, with 9 bases aligning to TRBD2. V lost 3 bases and J lost 4; bases outside the gene matches: 7. This CDR3 is 16 amino acids long. DNA of the CDR3: TGTGCCAGCAGTTTTGGCTCTAGCGGGGTTTACAATGAGCAGTTCTTC. Its protein product is CASSFGSSGVYNEQFF.

This clonotype was seen a few times. The V gene is TRBV29-1, the J gene TRBJ2-1; D gene unclear. CDR3 length: 14 amino acids. V was clipped by 0 bases and J by 6 bases, with 12 bases between them. Germline V gene lookup returns CDR1 SQVTM and CDR2 ANQGSEA. The CDR3 sequence is CSVEEVFASNEQFF. CDR3 nucleotides: TGCAGCGTTGAAGAGGTCTTCGCGAGCAATGAGCAGTTCTTC.

This chain connects TRBV20-1 to TRBJ2-1; 8 bases map to TRBD2. CDR3 size: 16 residues. Per germline, CDR1 DFQATT and CDR2 SNEGSKA (reference sequence). Trimming removed 1 base from V and 1 base from J; junction bases left unmatched: 6. As DNA, the CDR3 is TGCAGTGCTAGAGGATGGACGGGGGGGTCCTACAATGAGCAGTTCTTC. The encoded protein is CSARGWTGGSYNEQFF.

The chain carries TRBV27 and TRBJ2-7, with D unresolved. V lost 3 bases, J lost 1 base, and 7 bases lay in between. This CDR3 has 13 amino acids. Germline-derived CDR1 and CDR2 are MNHEY and SMNVEV (reference sequence). In nucleotides, the CDR3 is TGTGCCAGCAGTTTTGTCCCATCCTACGAGCAGTACTTC. The encoded protein is CASSFVPSYEQYF.

A few counts support this clonotype. The chain employs TRBV6-2 or TRBV6-3 and TRBJ2-2; D is perhaps TRBD1 or TRBD2 (5 bases each). The CDR3 sequence is 15 residues long. Germline assignment: CDR1 MNHEY and CDR2 SVGEGT. The V end was cut by 8 bases, the J end by 2 bases, with 15 bases between. CDR3 in DNA: TGTGCCAGCGGTACCTCCGGGGCAAACACCGGGGAGCTGTTTTTT. Translated: CASGTSGANTGELFF.

The chain has TRBV13 and TRBJ2-7; the match to TRBD1 covers 8 bases. The CDR3 length is 14 residues. V lost 5 bases, J lost 5 bases, and 8 bases stayed unmatched. Per germline, CDR1 PRHDT and CDR2 FYEKMQ (reference sequence). CDR3 residues: CASSLGQGANEQYF. The CDR3 DNA reads TGTGCCAGCAGCCTCGGACAGGGTGCCAACGAGCAGTACTTC.

Turning to this clonotype: A junction boundary mismatches the germline segment, possibly from a read error. This sequence joins TRBV4-2 and TRBJ2-3; D is possibly TRBD2 (5 bases). CDR3 size: 14 residues. In germline, CDR1 is LGHNA, CDR2 YNFKEQ. CDR3 nucleotide sequence: TGTGCCATCAGCCCCGGGATGAGTACAGATACGCAGTATTTT. Protein product: CAISPGMSTDTQYF.

The V and J genes are TRBV15 and TRBJ1-2, with unresolved D. CDR1 LNHNV and CDR2 YYDKDF come from the germline V gene (reference sequence). Trimming shortened V by 5 bases and J by 0 bases, and 13 bases separated the two germline ends. This CDR3 spans 15 amino acids. The CDR3 here is CATSPPLGPNYGYTF. The CDR3 DNA reads TGTGCCACCAGCCCCCCCCTGGGCCCTAACTATGGCTACACCTTC. Supplemented by reference TRBV15 and TRBJ1-2, the full variable domain reads DAMVIQNPRYQVTQFGKPVTLSCSQTLNHNVMYWYQQKSSQAPKLLFHYYDKDFNNEADTPDNFQSRRPNTSFCFLDIRSPGLGDTAMYLCATSPPLGPNYGYTFGSGTRLTVV.

This clonotype was picked up a small number of times. This rearrangement joins TRBV29-1 to TRBJ1-2; no clear D gene. Trimming took off 7 bases at V and 8 bases at J, with 14 bases between the two ends. The CDR3 spans 11 residues. Germline V CDR1 and CDR2: SQVTM, ANQGSEA. The CDR3: CSAGRIYGYTF. CDR3 DNA sequence: TGCAGCGCTGGGAGGATTTACGGCTACACCTTC.

The rearrangement joins TRBV20-1 to TRBJ2-1; 8 positions agree with TRBD1. This CDR3 region has 10 residues. Germline CDR1 is DFQATT and CDR2 is SNEGSKA (reference sequence). Losses at the gene ends were 5 bases for V and 14 bases for J; bases not matched to a gene: 5. The CDR3 DNA is TGCAGTGCTCCAGGGGGCGAGGAGTTCTTC. This codes for CSAPGGEEFF.

This clonotype was found many times. The chain couples TRBV12-3 or TRBV12-4 to TRBJ1-2; tentative D call: TRBD1 (6 bases). The CDR3 length is 13 residues. With 7 bases removed from V and 8 bases from J, the gap between germline ends came to 17 bases. This CDR3 is CASTPGQLSGYTF. In nucleotides, the CDR3 is TGTGCCAGCACCCCGGGACAACTCTCCGGCTACACCTTC.

The chain joins TRBV5-1 to TRBJ2-7, with D unclear. The CDR3 contains 12 residues. Deletions cut 2 bases from V and 0 bases from J, with 3 bases between. CDR1 and CDR2 (germline): SGHRS, YFSETQ. The CDR3 DNA reads TGCGCCAGCAGCTTCTACTCCTACGAGCAGTACGTC. It translates to CASSFYSYEQYV.

Ten or more counts support this clonotype. The V and J genes are TRBV7-9 and TRBJ2-1; 11 bases are a match to TRBD2. J gave up 12 bases and V 1 base, and 8 bases lay outside the gene matches. From germline, CDR1 is SEHNR and CDR2 FQNEAQ (reference sequence). The CDR3 has 15 residues. The chain's CDR3 is CASSLGVAGGPGQFF. The CDR3 DNA sequence: TGTGCCAGCAGCTTAGGAGTAGCGGGAGGGCCCGGGCAGTTCTTC.

This clonotype has only a few counts. The J gene is TRBJ1-1, the V gene TRBV11-3; D is ambiguous. Germline V CDR1 and CDR2: SGHNT, YENEEA. Between the trimmed V and J ends, which lost 5 bases and 3 bases, there was a span of 7 bases. The CDR3 is made up of 12 amino acids. CDR3 coding DNA: TGTGCCAGCAGCCGGGGTTACACTGAAGCTTTCTTT. Its translation is CASSRGYTEAFF.

This rearrangement joins TRBV9 to TRBJ2-3; 9 bases align to TRBD1. Unmatched junction bases numbered 8, after V lost 4 bases and J lost 5 bases. Germline loops: CDR1 SGDLS, CDR2 YYNGEE. The CDR3 runs to 15 residues. The CDR3 region is CASSNRDRVVDTQYF. CDR3 nucleotides: TGTGCCAGCAGCAACCGGGACAGGGTAGTAGATACGCAGTATTTT.

V gene TRBV12-3 or TRBV12-4 combines with J gene TRBJ2-6; TRBD1 might be the D (6 bases). The CDR3 is 15 amino acids. The V and J ends lost 7 bases and 1 base respectively, with 11 bases between them. The CDR3 sequence: CASILRGSGANVLTF. The CDR3, as DNA: TGTGCCAGCATCCTTAGGGGGTCTGGGGCCAACGTCCTGACTTTC.

The chain recombines TRBV7-9 with TRBJ2-1; TRBD2 might be the D (7 bases). This CDR3 region has 16 residues. Trimming removed 7 bases from V and 0 bases from J, with 16 bases in between. The germline V gene has CDR1 SEHNR and CDR2 FQNEAQ (reference sequence). CDR3 bases: TGTGCCAGCACCCCAAGGGAGGGGGTCTCCTACAATGAGCAGTTCTTC. The encoded protein is CASTPREGVSYNEQFF. The full variable domain, its missing parts supplied by reference TRBV7-9 and TRBJ2-1, is DTGVSQNPRHKITKRGQNVTFRCDPISEHNRLYWYRQTLGQGPEFLTYFQNEAQLEKSRLLSDRFSAERPKGSFSTLEIQRTEQGDSAMYLCASTPREGVSYNEQFFGPGTRLTVL.

This clonotype was counted between two and nine times. The chain recombines TRBV9 with TRBJ2-6; D call uncertain. The germline V gene encodes CDR1 SGDLS and CDR2 YYNGEE. The CDR3 runs 14 residues. V lost 0 bases, J lost 1 base, and 2 bases lay in between. The CDR3 sequence is CASSVVSGANVLTF. In DNA, the CDR3 is TGTGCCAGCAGCGTAGTTTCTGGGGCCAACGTCCTGACTTTC.

This clonotype was recorded a few times. The V gene is TRBV7-2, the J gene TRBJ2-5; 7 bases agree with TRBD1. Germline lookup yields CDR1 SGHTA and CDR2 FQGNSA. V shed 4 bases, J shed 5 bases, and the junction held 7 bases outside the gene matches. The CDR3 runs to 14 residues. The CDR3 is CASSSGDRVETQYF. CDR3 DNA sequence: TGTGCCAGCAGCTCCGGAGACAGGGTGGAGACCCAGTACTTC.

V gene TRBV7-9 combines with J gene TRBJ2-1, with D possibly TRBD2 on 6 matching bases. This CDR3 is 15 amino acids long. Looked up from germline, CDR1 is SEHNR and CDR2 is FQNEAQ (reference sequence). V was trimmed by 3 bases and J by 9 bases, leaving 18 bases between them. The CDR3: CASSFFGTGRSEQFF. The CDR3 DNA is TGTGCCAGCAGCTTTTTCGGGACTGGAAGATCTGAGCAGTTCTTC.

The chain carries TRBV9 and TRBJ1-2; no reliable D call. The V end lost 3 bases, the J end lost 8 bases, and 5 bases lay between the germline ends. The germline gives CDR1 SGDLS, CDR2 YYNGEE. This CDR3 is 10 amino acids long. The CDR3 nucleotides read TGTGCCAGCAGCGGCAGCGGCTACACCTTC. Amino acid sequence: CASSGSGYTF.

The genes are TRBV20-1 and TRBJ2-2, with D maybe TRBD2 (6 bases). Trimming removed 2 bases at V and 3 bases at J, with 13 bases between. CDR3 size: 15 residues. From germline, CDR1 is DFQATT and CDR2 SNEGSKA (reference sequence). This CDR3 reads CSARRGGVDTGELFF. As DNA, the CDR3 is TGCAGTGCTAGACGGGGCGGGGTAGACACCGGGGAGCTGTTTTTT.

This clonotype appeared a few times. The rearrangement joins TRBV6-2 or TRBV6-3 to TRBJ2-7, with 14 nucleotides matching TRBD2. The CDR3 contains 17 residues. Germline values: CDR1 MNHEY, CDR2 SVGEGT. V lost 4 bases and J lost 3; bases outside the gene matches: 8. The CDR3 protein is CASSSLFGTSGSYEQYF. The CDR3 DNA sequence: TGTGCCAGCAGTTCCCTCTTCGGGACTAGCGGGAGCTACGAGCAGTACTTC.

The chain is built from TRBV7-2 and TRBJ2-1; D remains unclear. The germline V and J ends were trimmed by 0 bases and 6 bases, with 6 bases remaining between them. The CDR3 runs 13 residues. CDR1 is SGHTA, CDR2 FQGNSA, per germline. DNA of the CDR3: TGTGCCAGCAGCTTAGCCCTAGGCAATGAGCAGTTCTTC. Its translation is CASSLALGNEQFF.

This chain joins TRBV13 and TRBJ2-1; D is unresolved. V lost 6 bases, J lost 5 bases, and 8 bases lay in between. The CDR3 loop spans 12 amino acids. Per the germline V gene, CDR1 is PRHDT and CDR2 is FYEKMQ (reference sequence). The CDR3 protein is CASRPENNEQFF. The CDR3 DNA reads as TGTGCCAGCAGACCGGAGAACAATGAGCAGTTCTTC.